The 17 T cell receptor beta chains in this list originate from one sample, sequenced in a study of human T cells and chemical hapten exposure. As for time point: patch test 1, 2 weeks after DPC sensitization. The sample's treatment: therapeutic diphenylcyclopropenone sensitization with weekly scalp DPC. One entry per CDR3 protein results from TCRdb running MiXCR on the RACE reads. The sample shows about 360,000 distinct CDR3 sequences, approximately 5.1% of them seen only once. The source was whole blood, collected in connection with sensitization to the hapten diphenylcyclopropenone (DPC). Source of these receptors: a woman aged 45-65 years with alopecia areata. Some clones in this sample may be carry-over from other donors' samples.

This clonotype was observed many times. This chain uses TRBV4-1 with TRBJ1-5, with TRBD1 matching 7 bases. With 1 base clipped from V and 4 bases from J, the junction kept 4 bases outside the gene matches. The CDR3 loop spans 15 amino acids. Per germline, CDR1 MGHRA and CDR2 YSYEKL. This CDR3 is CASSQVGTENQPQHF. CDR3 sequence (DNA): TGCGCCAGCAGCCAAGTAGGGACAGAGAATCAGCCCCAGCATTTT.

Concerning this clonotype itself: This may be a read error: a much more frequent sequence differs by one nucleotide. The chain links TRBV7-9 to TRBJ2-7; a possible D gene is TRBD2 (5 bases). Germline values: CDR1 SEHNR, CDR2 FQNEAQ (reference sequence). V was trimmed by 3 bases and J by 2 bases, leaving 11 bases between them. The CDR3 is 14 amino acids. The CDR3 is CASSLDSTAYEQYF. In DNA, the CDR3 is TGTGCCAGCAGCTTGGACTCTACGGCCTACGAGCAGTACTTC.

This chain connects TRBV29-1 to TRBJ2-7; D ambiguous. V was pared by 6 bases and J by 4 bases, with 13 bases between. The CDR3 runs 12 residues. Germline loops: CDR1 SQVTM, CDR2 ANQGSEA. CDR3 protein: CSVPGPPYEQYF. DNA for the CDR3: TGCAGCGTCCCGGGCCCGCCTTACGAGCAGTACTTC.

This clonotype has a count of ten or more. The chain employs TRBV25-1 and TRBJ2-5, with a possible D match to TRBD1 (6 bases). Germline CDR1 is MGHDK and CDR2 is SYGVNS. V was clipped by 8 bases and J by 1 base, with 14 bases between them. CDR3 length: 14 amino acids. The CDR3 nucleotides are TGTGCCAGCGGCCCGACAGGTTTCCAAGAGACCCAGTACTTC. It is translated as CASGPTGFQETQYF.

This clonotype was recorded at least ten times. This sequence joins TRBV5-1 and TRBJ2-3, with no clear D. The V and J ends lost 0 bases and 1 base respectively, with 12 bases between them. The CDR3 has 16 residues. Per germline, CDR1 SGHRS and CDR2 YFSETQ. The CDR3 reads CASSLGNPAGTDTQYF. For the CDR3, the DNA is TGCGCCAGCAGCTTGGGTAACCCCGCGGGCACAGATACGCAGTATTTT.

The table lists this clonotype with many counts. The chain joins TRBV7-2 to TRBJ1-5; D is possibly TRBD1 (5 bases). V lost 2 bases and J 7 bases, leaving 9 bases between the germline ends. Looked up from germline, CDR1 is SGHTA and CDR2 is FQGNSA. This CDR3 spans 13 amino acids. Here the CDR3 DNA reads TGTGCCAGCAGCTTAAATGAGGGGCAGCCCCAGCATTTT. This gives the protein CASSLNEGQPQHF.

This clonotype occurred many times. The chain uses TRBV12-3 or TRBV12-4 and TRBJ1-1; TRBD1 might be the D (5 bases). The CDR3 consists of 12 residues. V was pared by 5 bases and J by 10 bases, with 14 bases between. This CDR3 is CASSLPGPRAFF. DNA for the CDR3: TGTGCCAGCAGTCTTCCGGGACCAAGAGCTTTCTTT.

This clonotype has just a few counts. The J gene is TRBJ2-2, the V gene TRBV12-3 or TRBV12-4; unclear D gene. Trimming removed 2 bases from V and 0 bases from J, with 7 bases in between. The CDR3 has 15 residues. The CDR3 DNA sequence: TGTGCCAGCAGTTTAACCCTATCGAACACCGGGGAGCTGTTTTTT. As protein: CASSLTLSNTGELFF.

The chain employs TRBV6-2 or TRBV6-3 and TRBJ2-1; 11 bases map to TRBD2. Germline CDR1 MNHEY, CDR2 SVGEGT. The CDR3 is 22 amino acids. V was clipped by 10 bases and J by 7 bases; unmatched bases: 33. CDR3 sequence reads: CAINPGQAHLGTSGPGENEQFF. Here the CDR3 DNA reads TGTGCCATCAACCCGGGACAGGCCCACCTAGGGACTAGCGGCCCAGGAGAAAATGAGCAGTTCTTC.

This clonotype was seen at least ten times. The CDR3 loop is CSASSGSLYTDTQYF. DNA of the CDR3: TGCAGCGCATCTAGCGGGAGTCTATACACAGATACGCAGTATTTT. The chain carries TRBV29-1 and TRBJ2-3; 10 bases align to TRBD2. CDR1 is SQVTM, CDR2 ANQGSEA, per germline. V shed 7 bases and J 2 bases; nucleotides not matched to a gene: 9. This CDR3 is built from 15 residues.

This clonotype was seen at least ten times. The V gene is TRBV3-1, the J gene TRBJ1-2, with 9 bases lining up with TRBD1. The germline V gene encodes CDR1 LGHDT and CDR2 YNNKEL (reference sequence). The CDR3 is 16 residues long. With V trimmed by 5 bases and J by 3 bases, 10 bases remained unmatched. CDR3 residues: CASSSSTGQGYYGYTF. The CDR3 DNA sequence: TGTGCCAGCAGCTCCTCGACAGGACAGGGGTACTATGGCTACACCTTC.

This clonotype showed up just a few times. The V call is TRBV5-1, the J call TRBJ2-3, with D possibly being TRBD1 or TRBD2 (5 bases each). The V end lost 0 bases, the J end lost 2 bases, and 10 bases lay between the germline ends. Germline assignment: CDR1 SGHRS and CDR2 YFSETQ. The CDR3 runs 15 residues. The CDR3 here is CASSLDGALTDTQYF. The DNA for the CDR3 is TGCGCCAGCAGCTTGGACGGGGCGCTCACAGATACGCAGTATTTT.

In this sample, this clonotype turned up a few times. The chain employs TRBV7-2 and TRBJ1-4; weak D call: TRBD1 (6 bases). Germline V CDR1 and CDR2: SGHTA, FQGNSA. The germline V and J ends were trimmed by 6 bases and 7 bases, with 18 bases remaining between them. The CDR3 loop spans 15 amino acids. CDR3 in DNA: TGTGCCAGCAGAAACGGGAGGCAGGGGTTTGAAAAACTGTTTTTT. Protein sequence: CASRNGRQGFEKLFF.

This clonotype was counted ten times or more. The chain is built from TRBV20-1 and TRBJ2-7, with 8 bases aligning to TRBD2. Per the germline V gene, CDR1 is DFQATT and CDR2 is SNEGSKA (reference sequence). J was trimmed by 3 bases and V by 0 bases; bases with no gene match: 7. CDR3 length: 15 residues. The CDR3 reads CSARDSGTSFYEQYF. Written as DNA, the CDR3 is TGCAGTGCTAGAGACTCCGGGACTAGTTTCTACGAGCAGTACTTC.

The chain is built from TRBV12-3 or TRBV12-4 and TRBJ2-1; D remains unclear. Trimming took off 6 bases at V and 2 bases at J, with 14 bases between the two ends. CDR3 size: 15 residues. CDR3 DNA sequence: TGTGCCAGCAGGCTCCGGGCCGGACCCTACAATGAGCAGTTCTTC. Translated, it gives CASRLRAGPYNEQFF.

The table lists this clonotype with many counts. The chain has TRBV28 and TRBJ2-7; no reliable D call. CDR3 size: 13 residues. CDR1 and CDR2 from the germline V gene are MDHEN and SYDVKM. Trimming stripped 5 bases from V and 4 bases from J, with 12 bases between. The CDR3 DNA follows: TGTGCCAGCAGTCCTCGTAGGATGTACGAGCAGTACTTC. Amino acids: CASSPRRMYEQYF.

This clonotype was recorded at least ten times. The CDR3, as DNA: TGTGCCAGCAGTGCATCCGGGACGGTCTCTGGGGCCAACGTCCTGACTTTC. This encodes CASSASGTVSGANVLTF. The rearrangement links TRBV28 to TRBJ2-6, with D possibly being TRBD1 or TRBD2 (5 bases each). V lost 5 bases to trimming and J lost 0 bases, with 14 bases between them. Looked up from germline, CDR1 is MDHEN and CDR2 is SYDVKM. The CDR3 length is 17 residues.